This TCR beta chain was profiled in a study of identical twins. Study findings and constraints: Weaker excess twin sharing was seen among beta out-of-frame sequences.

As concerns this clonotype: Its antigen is not identified.

Via MiXCR, TCRdb re-called the 5' RACE reads, giving one row per CDR3 protein. The data contain fewer than 900,000 distinct CDR3 sequences, about 20% of them singletons. Donors were all healthy Caucasians. Another study also made use of these data, one on T cells expressing NK-cell markers. That publication notes: The HCMV specificity of the expanded NKG2C+ T cell clones stayed unresolved.

Input material: PBMCs. The TCR comes from a woman aged 18-30 years in good health.

The CDR3 region has the DNA TGCGCCAGCAGCCAAGAGGGGGGATTGACGGGGACAGCACCCCTCCACTTT. Amino acids: CASSQEGGLTGTAPLHF. V is TRBV4-3 and J is TRBJ1-6; 7 nucleotides agree with TRBD1. The V segment lost 0 bases and the J segment 11 bases; nucleotides outside the gene matches: 13. CDR1 is LGHNA, CDR2 YSLEER, per germline. The CDR3 sequence is 17 residues long.